The next 14 T cell receptor beta chains were all read from a single sample in a study of cytomegalovirus exposure and HLA in healthy donors. Using immunoSEQ multiplex PCR, the repertoire was profiled, and TCRdb retains in-frame clones only, with some absent. The sample yields over 85,000 clones, approximately 84% seen once. The material sequenced was PBMCs. The receptors were sampled from a woman younger than 35 in good health and CMV-seropositive.

The CDR3 loop is CASSKTRGSDIQYF. In DNA form, the CDR3 reads TGCGCCAGCAGTAAGACCAGGGGTTCCGACATTCAGTACTTC. The V gene is TRBV10-1, the J gene TRBJ2-4; maybe TRBD1 (6 bases). V was pared by 5 bases and J by 8 bases, with 16 bases between. Looked up from germline, CDR1 is WNHNN and CDR2 is SYGVQD (reference sequence). This CDR3 comprises 14 residues.

This clone was counted once. The chain is built from TRBV7-9 and TRBJ2-3; 13 bases fit TRBD2. V lost 5 bases to trimming and J lost 9 bases; unmatched junction nucleotides: 11. Germline V gene sequence: CDR1 SEHNR, CDR2 FQNEAQ (reference sequence). The CDR3 has 16 residues. The CDR3 loop reads CASSVQLAGGPGTQYF. In DNA, the CDR3 is TGTGCCAGCAGCGTTCAACTAGCGGGGGGGCCGGGGACGCAGTATTTT.

The chain's CDR3 is CASGGQGLVYGYTF. Here the CDR3 DNA reads TGTGCCAGCGGGGGACAGGGGTTGGTATATGGCTACACCTTC. V usage is TRBV6-5 and J usage is TRBJ1-2; TRBD1 matches 10 bases. Germline V lookup: CDR1 MNHEY, CDR2 SVGAGI. CDR3 length equals 14 residues. The V and J ends lost 8 bases and 5 bases, in that order; junction bases with no gene match: 8.

This clone was seen more than once but under ten times. CDR3 DNA sequence: TGTGCCAGCAGCGATAGGGGGAGGGGCGAGCAGTACTTC. Residues: CASSDRGRGEQYF. The chain carries TRBV6-1 and TRBJ2-7, with D possibly matching TRBD2 (7 bases). The V end was cut by 6 bases, the J end by 6 bases, with 15 bases between. Germline V gene sequence: CDR1 MNHNS, CDR2 SASEGT. The CDR3 length is 13 residues.

The genes are TRBV14 and TRBJ2-7; 11 bases agree with TRBD2. The CDR3 covers 15 residues. V shed 2 bases, J shed 3 bases, and the junction held 3 bases outside the gene matches. Per germline, CDR1 SGHDN and CDR2 FVKESK. In nucleotides, the CDR3 is TGTGCCAGCAGCCAAACACTAGCGGGGGTCTACGAGCAGTACTTC. This encodes CASSQTLAGVYEQYF.

This clone was found once. This chain connects TRBV6-1 to TRBJ1-3, with D tentatively TRBD1 (6 bases). Germline CDR1 MNHNS, CDR2 SASEGT. This CDR3 has 16 amino acids. Trimming took off 3 bases at V and 1 base at J, with 13 bases between the two ends. DNA of the CDR3: TGTGCCAGCAGTGAGTCCCTCACAGGGTCTGGAAACACCATATATTTT. Residues: CASSESLTGSGNTIYF.

This clone came up once. The V call is TRBV7-9, the J call TRBJ1-1, with 8 bases lining up with TRBD1. The germline CDR1 and CDR2 sequences are SEHNR and FQNEAQ (reference sequence). The CDR3 consists of 14 residues. Trimming at V came to 1 base and at J to 5 bases, leaving 3 bases not matched to a gene. CDR3 loop: CASSLGQGKTEAFF. The CDR3 region has the DNA TGTGCCAGCAGCTTAGGACAGGGGAAGACTGAAGCTTTCTTT.

The chain is built from TRBV6-5 and TRBJ2-7; 9 nucleotides agree with TRBD2. The CDR3 covers 14 residues. CDR1 MNHEY and CDR2 SVGAGI come from the germline V gene. After removal of 5 bases from V and 3 bases from J, the junction contained 5 bases not matched to a gene. CDR3 sequence: CASSGSGGIYEQYF. The CDR3 region has the DNA TGTGCCAGCAGTGGAAGCGGGGGGATCTACGAGCAGTACTTC.

The V call is TRBV18, the J call TRBJ1-6; 7 bases agree with TRBD1. Per germline, CDR1 KGHSH and CDR2 LQKENI. V lost 2 bases, J lost 7 bases, and 2 bases stayed unmatched. The CDR3 is made up of 14 amino acids. The CDR3 DNA reads TGTGCCAGCTCACCAGACAGGGCCAATTCACCCCTCCACTTT. It translates to CASSPDRANSPLHF.

This clone was detected only once. This chain connects TRBV27 to TRBJ2-1; 10 nucleotides match TRBD1. The CDR3 totals 13 residues. Germline trimming cut 8 bases from V and 7 bases from J; bases unmatched to any gene: 5. Germline values: CDR1 MNHEY, CDR2 SMNVEV (reference sequence). For the CDR3, the DNA is TGTGCCAGCGGGGGACAGGGGTTGAATGAGCAGTTCTTC. This translates into CASGGQGLNEQFF.

This sequence joins TRBV5-1 and TRBJ1-1, with a possible D match to TRBD1 (5 bases). Trimming pared 5 bases from V and 6 bases from J, leaving 17 bases between. CDR1 is SGHRS and CDR2 is YFSETQ in the germline V gene. This CDR3 spans 14 amino acids. CDR3 nucleotides: TGCGCCAGCAGACAAACAGGAGACGTTCCTGAAGCTTTCTTT. It encodes CASRQTGDVPEAFF.

The chain is built from TRBV6-4 and TRBJ2-3, with TRBD2 as a possible D gene (5 bases). Between the trimmed V and J ends, which lost 3 bases and 2 bases, there was a span of 9 bases. The CDR3 runs 14 residues. CDR1 MRHNA and CDR2 SNTAGT come from the germline V gene. CDR3 nucleotides: TGTGCCAGCAGTGAAGGAGGTCCCACAGATACGCAGTATTTT. Translated: CASSEGGPTDTQYF.

The chain employs TRBV5-1 and TRBJ2-7; 7 bases line up with TRBD1. The CDR3 sequence is 19 residues long. Germline V gene data show CDR1 as SGHRS and CDR2 as YFSETQ. The V gene end was trimmed by 4 bases and the J gene end by 2 bases; junction bases not matched to a gene: 21. The CDR3 DNA reads TGCGCCAGCAGCCGAGCCGGGACAGCTACACCCTACGAACCCTACGAGCAGTACTTC. This codes for CASSRAGTATPYEPYEQYF.

The chain carries TRBV10-3 and TRBJ2-3, with 7 positions matching TRBD2. From germline, CDR1 is ENHRY and CDR2 SYGVKD. This CDR3 spans 15 amino acids. V lost 4 bases to trimming and J lost 4 bases; unmatched junction nucleotides: 8. In DNA, the CDR3 is TGTGCCATCAGTGGGGGAGGGGCTGGAGCAGATACGCAGTATTTT. Translation gives CAISGGGAGADTQYF.